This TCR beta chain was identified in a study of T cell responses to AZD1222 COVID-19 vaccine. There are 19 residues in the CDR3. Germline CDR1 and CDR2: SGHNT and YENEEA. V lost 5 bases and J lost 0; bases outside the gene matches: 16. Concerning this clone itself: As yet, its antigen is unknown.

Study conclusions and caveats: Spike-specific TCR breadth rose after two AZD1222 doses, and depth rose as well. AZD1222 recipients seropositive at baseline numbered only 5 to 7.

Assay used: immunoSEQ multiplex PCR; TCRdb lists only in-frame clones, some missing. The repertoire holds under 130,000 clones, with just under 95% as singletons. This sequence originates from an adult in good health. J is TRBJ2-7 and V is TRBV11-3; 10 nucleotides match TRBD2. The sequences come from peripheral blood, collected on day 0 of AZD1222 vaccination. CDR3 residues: CASSPRGLADSLSSYEQYF. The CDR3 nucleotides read TGTGCCAGCAGCCCACGAGGACTAGCGGACTCCCTAAGCTCCTACGAGCAGTACTTC.